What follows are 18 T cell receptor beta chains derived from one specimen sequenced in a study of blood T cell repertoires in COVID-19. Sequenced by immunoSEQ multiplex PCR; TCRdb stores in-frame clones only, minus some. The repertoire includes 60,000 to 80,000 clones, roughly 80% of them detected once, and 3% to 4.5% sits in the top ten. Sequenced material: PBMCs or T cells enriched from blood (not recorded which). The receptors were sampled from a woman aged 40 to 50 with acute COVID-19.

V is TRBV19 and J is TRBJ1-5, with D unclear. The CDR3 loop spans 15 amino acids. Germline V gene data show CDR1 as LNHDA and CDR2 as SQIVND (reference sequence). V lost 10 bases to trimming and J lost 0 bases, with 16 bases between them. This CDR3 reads CANSDAGYSNQPQHF. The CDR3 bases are TGTGCCAACTCCGACGCGGGGTATAGCAATCAGCCCCAGCATTTT.

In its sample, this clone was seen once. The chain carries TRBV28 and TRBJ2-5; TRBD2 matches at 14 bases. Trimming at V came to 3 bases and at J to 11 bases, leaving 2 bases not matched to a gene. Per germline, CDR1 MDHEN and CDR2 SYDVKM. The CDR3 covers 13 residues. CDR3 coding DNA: TGTGCCAGCAGTTTTAGACTAGCGGGGGGGCAGTACTTC. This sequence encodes CASSFRLAGGQYF.

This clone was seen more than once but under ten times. DNA for the CDR3: TGTGCCAGTAGCGAGAGAGAAGAGACCCAGTACTTC. This translates into CASSEREETQYF. This sequence joins TRBV19 and TRBJ2-5; D ambiguous. The CDR3 runs to 12 residues. Trimming took 6 bases from V and 3 from J, leaving 8 bases between them. Germline V CDR1 and CDR2: LNHDA, SQIVND (reference sequence).

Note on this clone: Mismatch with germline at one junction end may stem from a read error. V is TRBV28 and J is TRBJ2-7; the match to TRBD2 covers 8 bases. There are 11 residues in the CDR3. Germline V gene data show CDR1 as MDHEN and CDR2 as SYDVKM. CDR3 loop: CASSLSGRRNF. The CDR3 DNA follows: TGTGCCAGCAGTTTAAGCGGGAGAAGGAACTTC.

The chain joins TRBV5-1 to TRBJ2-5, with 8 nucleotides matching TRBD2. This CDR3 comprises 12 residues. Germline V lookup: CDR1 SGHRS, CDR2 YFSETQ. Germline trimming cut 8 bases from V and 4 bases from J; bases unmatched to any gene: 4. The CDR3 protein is CASRGGGETQYF. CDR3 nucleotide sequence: TGCGCCAGTCGGGGGGGCGGAGAGACCCAGTACTTC.

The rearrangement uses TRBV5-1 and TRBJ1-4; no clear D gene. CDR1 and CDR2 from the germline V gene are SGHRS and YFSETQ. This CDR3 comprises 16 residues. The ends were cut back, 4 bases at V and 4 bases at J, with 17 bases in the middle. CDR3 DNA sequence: TGCGCCAGCAGCAAGCCCGACTCTCACATTAATGAAAAACTGTTTTTT. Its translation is CASSKPDSHINEKLFF.

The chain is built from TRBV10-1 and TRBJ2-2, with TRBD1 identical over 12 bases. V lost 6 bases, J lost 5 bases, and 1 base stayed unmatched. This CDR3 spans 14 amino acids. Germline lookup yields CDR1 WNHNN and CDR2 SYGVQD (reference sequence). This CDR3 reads CASRGQGATGELFF. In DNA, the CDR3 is TGCGCCAGCAGGGGACAGGGGGCGACCGGGGAGCTGTTTTTT.

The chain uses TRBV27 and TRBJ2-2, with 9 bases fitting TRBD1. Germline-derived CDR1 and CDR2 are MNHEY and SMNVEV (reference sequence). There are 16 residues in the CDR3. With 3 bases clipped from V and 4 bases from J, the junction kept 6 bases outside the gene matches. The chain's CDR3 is CASSLWTGAGTGELFF. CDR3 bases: TGTGCCAGCAGTTTGTGGACAGGGGCGGGCACCGGGGAGCTGTTTTTT.

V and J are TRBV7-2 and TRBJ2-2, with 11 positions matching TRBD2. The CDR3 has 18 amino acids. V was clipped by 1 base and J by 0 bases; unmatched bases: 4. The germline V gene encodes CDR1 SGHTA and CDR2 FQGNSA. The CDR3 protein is CASSLELAGAANTGELFF. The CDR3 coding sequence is TGTGCCAGCAGCTTAGAACTAGCGGGGGCCGCGAACACCGGGGAGCTGTTTTTT.

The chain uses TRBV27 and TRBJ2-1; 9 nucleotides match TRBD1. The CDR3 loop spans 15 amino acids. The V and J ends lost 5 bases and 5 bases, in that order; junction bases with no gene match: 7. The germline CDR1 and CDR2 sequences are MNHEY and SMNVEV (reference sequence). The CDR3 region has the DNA TGTGCCAGCAGTCTCAACAGGGGGCTAGACAATGAGCAGTTCTTC. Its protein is CASSLNRGLDNEQFF.

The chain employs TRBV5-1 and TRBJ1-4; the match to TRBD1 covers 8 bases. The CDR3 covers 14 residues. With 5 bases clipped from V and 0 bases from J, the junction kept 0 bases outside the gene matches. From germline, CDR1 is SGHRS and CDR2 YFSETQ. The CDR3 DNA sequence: TGCGCCAGCAGGGGACAGGCAACTAATGAAAAACTGTTTTTT. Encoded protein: CASRGQATNEKLFF.

The CDR3 bases are TGTGCCAGCAGCCAAGACAGGCCGAGCTCTGGGGCCAACGTCCTGACTTTC. Translated: CASSQDRPSSGANVLTF. This chain connects TRBV4-2 to TRBJ2-6; D unresolved. The CDR3 spans 17 residues. Trimming removed 0 bases at V and 0 bases at J, with 9 bases between. In germline, CDR1 is LGHNA, CDR2 YNFKEQ.

CDR3 in DNA: TGTGCCAGCAGCTTTAAATCGGGGGGCCAGCCCCAGCATTTT. Translating it yields CASSFKSGGQPQHF. This rearrangement joins TRBV7-2 to TRBJ1-5, with D possibly being TRBD1 (6 bases). Trimming left V 3 bases short and J 7 bases short, with 13 bases between. This CDR3 region has 14 residues. Germline CDR1 and CDR2: SGHTA and FQGNSA.

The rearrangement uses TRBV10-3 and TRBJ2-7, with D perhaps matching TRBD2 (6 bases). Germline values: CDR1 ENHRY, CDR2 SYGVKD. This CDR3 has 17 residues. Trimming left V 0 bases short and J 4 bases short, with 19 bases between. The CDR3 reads CAISESKGGSGGYEQYF. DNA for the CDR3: TGTGCCATCAGTGAGTCCAAAGGCGGCAGTGGAGGGTACGAGCAGTACTTC.

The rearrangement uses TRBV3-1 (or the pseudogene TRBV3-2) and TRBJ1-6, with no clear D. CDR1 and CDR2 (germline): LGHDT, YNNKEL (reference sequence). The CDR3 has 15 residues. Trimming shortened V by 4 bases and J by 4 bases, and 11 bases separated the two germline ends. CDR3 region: CASSLRRNYNSPLHF. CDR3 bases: TGTGCCAGCAGCCTGCGGCGGAATTATAATTCACCCCTCCACTTT.

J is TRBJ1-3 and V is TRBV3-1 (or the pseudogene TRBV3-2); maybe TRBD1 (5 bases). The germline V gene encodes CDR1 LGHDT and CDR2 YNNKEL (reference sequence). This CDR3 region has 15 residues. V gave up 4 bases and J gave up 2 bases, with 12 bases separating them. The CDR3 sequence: CASSRKGEAGNTIYF. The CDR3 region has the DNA TGTGCCAGCAGCCGGAAAGGGGAAGCTGGAAACACCATATATTTT.

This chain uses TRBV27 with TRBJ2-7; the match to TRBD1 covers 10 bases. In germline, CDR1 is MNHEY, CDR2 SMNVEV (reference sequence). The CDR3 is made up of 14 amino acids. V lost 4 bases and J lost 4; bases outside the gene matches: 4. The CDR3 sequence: CASSWGQGMYEQYF. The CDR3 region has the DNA TGTGCCAGCAGTTGGGGACAGGGGATGTACGAGCAGTACTTC.

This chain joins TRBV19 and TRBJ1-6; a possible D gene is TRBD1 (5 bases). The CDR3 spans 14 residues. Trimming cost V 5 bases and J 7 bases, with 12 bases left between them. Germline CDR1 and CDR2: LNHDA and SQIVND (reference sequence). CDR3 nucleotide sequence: TGTGCCAGTAGTTCGACAGATCGGAATTCACCCCTCCACTTT. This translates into CASSSTDRNSPLHF.